This T cell receptor beta chain was documented in a study of blood T cell repertoires in COVID-19. The wider study: COVID-19 samples, acute and convalescent, were from the United States, Italy and Spain.

The CDR3 totals 14 residues. V was trimmed by 7 bases and J by 7 bases, leaving 17 bases between them. Germline V lookup: CDR1 MNHEY, CDR2 SVGAGI. Sequenced by immunoSEQ multiplex PCR; TCRdb stores in-frame clones only, minus some. The table has 450,000 or so clones, roughly 88% seen once. The age range of participants was 18 to 89 years, with residence in under 25 US areas. This chain links TRBV6-5 with TRBJ1-5; D not certain. The sequenced sample consisted of PBMCs or T cells enriched from blood (not recorded which). The sequence came from a man aged 18 to 29 who had recovered from COVID-19. CDR3 nucleotides: TGTGCCAGCACTCCGATCCAGATTTACCAGCCCCAGCATTTT. Protein product: CASTPIQIYQPQHF.